The 10 T cell receptor beta chains presented below share a single source sample, sequenced in a study of cytotoxic CD8 clonotypes in ibrutinib-treated CLL. Sequencing used immunoSEQ multiplex PCR; TCRdb keeps in-frame clones, though not all of them. Of hundreds of thousands of clones in the sample, 67% were seen once. This sample comprised PBMCs, obtained after 36 months of ibrutinib treatment. These receptors came from a human donor with chronic lymphocytic leukemia.

The rearrangement links TRBV7-6 to TRBJ1-1; D possibly corresponds to TRBD1 (5 bases). The V gene lost 5 bases and the J gene lost 3 bases, with 22 bases spanning the gap. CDR3 length: 17 amino acids. Germline V gives CDR1 SGHVS, CDR2 FNYEAQ. CDR3 DNA: TGTGCCAGCAGCCGCTCTCCGGGACCCAAGGGAGACACTGAAGCTTTCTTT. Encoded protein: CASSRSPGPKGDTEAFF.

The rearrangement uses TRBV4-3 and TRBJ1-2; tentative D call: TRBD1 (5 bases). Germline-derived CDR1 and CDR2 are LGHNA and YSLEER. V shed 0 bases and J shed 4 bases, with 21 bases lying between them. This CDR3 comprises 18 residues. DNA of the CDR3: TGCGCCAGCAGCCAAGATGTGGGGGGGTCGGTTTCCGTCTATGGCTACACCTTC. Protein: CASSQDVGGSVSVYGYTF.

CDR3 loop: CASSFFRDSNYGYTF. Written as DNA, the CDR3 is TGTGCCAGCAGCTTTTTCCGGGACAGTAACTATGGCTACACCTTC. The chain recombines TRBV7-9 with TRBJ1-2; 7 nucleotides line up with TRBD1. The CDR3 has 15 amino acids. In germline, CDR1 is SEHNR, CDR2 FQNEAQ (reference sequence). Trimming at V came to 3 bases and at J to 1 base, leaving 5 bases not matched to a gene. Supplemented by reference TRBV7-9 and TRBJ1-2, the full variable domain reads DTGVSQNPRHKITKRGQNVTFRCDPISEHNRLYWYRQTLGQGPEFLTYFQNEAQLEKSRLLSDRFSAERPKGSFSTLEIQRTEQGDSAMYLCASSFFRDSNYGYTFGSGTRLTVV.

This clone turned up a few times. V and J are TRBV18 and TRBJ2-7, with D unresolved. Germline V gives CDR1 KGHSH, CDR2 LQKENI. The CDR3 covers 13 residues. Trimming left V 0 bases short and J 1 base short, with 4 bases between. In DNA form, the CDR3 reads TGTGCCAGCTCACCACCCATGTCCTACGAGCAGTACTTC. Amino acid sequence: CASSPPMSYEQYF.

The rearrangement uses TRBV9 and TRBJ2-1, with 9 positions matching TRBD1. The CDR3 loop spans 14 amino acids. J lost 8 bases, V lost 4 bases, and 7 bases had no gene match. CDR1 SGDLS and CDR2 YYNGEE come from the germline V gene. CDR3 residues: CASSLGQGFDEQFF. The CDR3 coding sequence is TGTGCCAGCAGCCTGGGACAGGGTTTCGATGAGCAGTTCTTC.

The J gene is TRBJ2-3, the V gene TRBV28; 14 bases match TRBD2. The CDR3 contains 20 residues. The germline V gene has CDR1 MDHEN and CDR2 SYDVKM. V shed 3 bases and J 0 bases; nucleotides not matched to a gene: 11. The CDR3 reads CASSFLLGLAGESSTDTQYF. In DNA, the CDR3 is TGTGCCAGCAGTTTTTTGTTGGGACTAGCGGGAGAATCTAGCACAGATACGCAGTATTTT.

The chain combines TRBV5-6 with TRBJ1-3, with a possible D match to TRBD1 (5 bases). The length of the CDR3 is 15 residues. The germline CDR1 and CDR2 sequences are SGHDT and YYEEEE. With 5 bases removed from V and 1 base from J, the gap between germline ends came to 13 bases. The chain's CDR3 is CASRLRGPSGNTIYF. In nucleotides, the CDR3 is TGTGCCAGCAGACTACGGGGCCCGTCTGGAAACACCATATATTTT.

The chain couples TRBV7-9 to TRBJ2-3; possibly TRBD2 for D (5 bases). Germline lookup yields CDR1 SEHNR and CDR2 FQNEAQ (reference sequence). V was trimmed by 0 bases and J by 4 bases, leaving 11 bases between them. CDR3 size: 15 residues. The CDR3 spells CASSLAPQDSDTQYF. CDR3 DNA: TGTGCCAGCAGCTTAGCGCCCCAGGACTCAGATACGCAGTATTTT.

A single count supports this clone. The V gene is TRBV5-6, the J gene TRBJ2-7; maybe TRBD1 (6 bases). This CDR3 has 14 amino acids. The ends were cut back, 1 base at V and 2 bases at J, with 10 bases in the middle. The V gene's germline CDR1 is SGHDT and CDR2 YYEEEE. CDR3 sequence reads: CASSLSGATYEQYF. The CDR3 nucleotides read TGTGCCAGCAGCTTGTCAGGGGCTACCTACGAGCAGTACTTC.

The chain recombines TRBV28 with TRBJ2-7; TRBD1 matches at 7 bases. The CDR3 loop spans 14 amino acids. Germline V gene data show CDR1 as MDHEN and CDR2 as SYDVKM. J gave up 3 bases and V 4 bases, and 6 bases lay outside the gene matches. The CDR3 bases are TGTGCCAGCAGTTCCCCCCACAGGGGCTACGAGCAGTACTTC. Translated: CASSSPHRGYEQYF. Full variable domain (remainder filled in from reference TRBV28 and TRBJ2-7): DVKVTQSSRYLVKRTGEKVFLECVQDMDHENMFWYRQDPGLGLRLIYFSYDVKMKEKGDIPEGYSVSREKKERFSLILESASTNQTSMYLCASSSPHRGYEQYFGPGTRLTVT.